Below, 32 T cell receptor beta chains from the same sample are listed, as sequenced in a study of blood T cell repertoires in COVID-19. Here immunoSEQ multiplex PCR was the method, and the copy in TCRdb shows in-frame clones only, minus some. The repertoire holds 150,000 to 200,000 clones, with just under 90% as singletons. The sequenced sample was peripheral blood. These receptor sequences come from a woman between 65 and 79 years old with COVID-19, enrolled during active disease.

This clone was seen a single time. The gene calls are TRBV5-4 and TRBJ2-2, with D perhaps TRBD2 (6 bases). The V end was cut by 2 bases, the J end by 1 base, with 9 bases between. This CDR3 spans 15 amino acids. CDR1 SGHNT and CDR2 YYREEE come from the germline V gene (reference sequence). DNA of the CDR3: TGTGCCAGCAGCTTCGGCGGGATGAACACCGGGGAGCTGTTTTTT. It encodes CASSFGGMNTGELFF.

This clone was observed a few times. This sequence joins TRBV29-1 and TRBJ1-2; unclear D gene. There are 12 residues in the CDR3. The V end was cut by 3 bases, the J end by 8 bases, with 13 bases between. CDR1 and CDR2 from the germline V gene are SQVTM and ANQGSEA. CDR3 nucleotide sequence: TGCAGCGTTGATGTCCAGGAGGGAGGCTACACCTTC. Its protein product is CSVDVQEGGYTF.

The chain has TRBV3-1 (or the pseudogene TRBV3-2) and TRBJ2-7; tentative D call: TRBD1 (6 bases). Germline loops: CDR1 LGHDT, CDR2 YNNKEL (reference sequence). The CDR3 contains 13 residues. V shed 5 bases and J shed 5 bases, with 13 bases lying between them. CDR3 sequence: CASSLTGPDEQYF. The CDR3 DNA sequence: TGTGCCAGCAGCTTGACAGGTCCTGACGAGCAGTACTTC.

CDR3 DNA sequence: TGTGCCAGCAGCCCGACTAGCGGGATTAACAATGAGCAGTTCTTC. This codes for CASSPTSGINNEQFF. V is TRBV6-2 or TRBV6-3 and J is TRBJ2-1, with TRBD2 identical over 11 bases. The V gene end was trimmed by 6 bases and the J gene end by 5 bases; junction bases not matched to a gene: 6. This CDR3 region has 15 residues. Germline loops: CDR1 MNHEY, CDR2 SVGEGT.

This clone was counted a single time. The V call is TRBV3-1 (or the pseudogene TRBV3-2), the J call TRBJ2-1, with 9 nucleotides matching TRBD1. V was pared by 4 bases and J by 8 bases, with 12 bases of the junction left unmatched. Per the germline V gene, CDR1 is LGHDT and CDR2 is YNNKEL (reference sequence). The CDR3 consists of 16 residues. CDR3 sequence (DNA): TGTGCCAGCAGCCGGTTGATGGACAGGGGCCGGGATGAGCAGTTCTTC. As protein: CASSRLMDRGRDEQFF.

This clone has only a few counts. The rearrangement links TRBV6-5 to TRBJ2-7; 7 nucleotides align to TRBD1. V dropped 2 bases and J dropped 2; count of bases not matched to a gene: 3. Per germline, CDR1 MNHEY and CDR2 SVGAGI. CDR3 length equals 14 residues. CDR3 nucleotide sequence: TGTGCCAGCAGTTACGACAGGGACACCTACGAGCAGTACTTC. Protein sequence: CASSYDRDTYEQYF.

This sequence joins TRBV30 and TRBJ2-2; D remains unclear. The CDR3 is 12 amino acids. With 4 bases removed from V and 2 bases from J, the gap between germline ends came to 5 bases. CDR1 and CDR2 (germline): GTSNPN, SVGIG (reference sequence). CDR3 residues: CAWTPNTGELFF. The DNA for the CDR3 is TGTGCCTGGACCCCAAACACCGGGGAGCTGTTTTTT.

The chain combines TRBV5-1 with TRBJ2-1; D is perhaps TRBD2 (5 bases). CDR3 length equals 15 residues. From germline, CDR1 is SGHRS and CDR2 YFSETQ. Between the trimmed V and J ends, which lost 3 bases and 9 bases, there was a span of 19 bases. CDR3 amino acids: CASSSDSQTSAEQFF. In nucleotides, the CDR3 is TGCGCCAGCAGCTCGGACTCCCAAACAAGTGCTGAGCAGTTCTTC. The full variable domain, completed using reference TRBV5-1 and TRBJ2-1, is KAGVTQTPRYLIKTRGQQVTLSCSPISGHRSVSWYQQTPGQGLQFLFEYFSETQRNKGNFPGRFSGRQFSNSRSEMNVSTLELGDSALYLCASSSDSQTSAEQFFGPGTRLTVL.

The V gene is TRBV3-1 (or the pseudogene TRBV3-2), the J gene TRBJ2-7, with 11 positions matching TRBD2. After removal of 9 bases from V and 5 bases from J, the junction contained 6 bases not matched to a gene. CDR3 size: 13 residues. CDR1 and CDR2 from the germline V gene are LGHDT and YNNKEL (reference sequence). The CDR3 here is CARVAGGWNEQYF. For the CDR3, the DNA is TGTGCCAGAGTAGCGGGAGGGTGGAACGAGCAGTACTTC.

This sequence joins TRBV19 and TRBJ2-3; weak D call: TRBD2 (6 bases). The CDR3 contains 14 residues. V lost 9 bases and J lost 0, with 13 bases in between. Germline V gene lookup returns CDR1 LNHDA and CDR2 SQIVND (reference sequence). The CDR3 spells CARPDYNSTDTQYF. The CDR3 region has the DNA TGTGCCAGGCCGGACTACAATAGCACAGATACGCAGTATTTT.

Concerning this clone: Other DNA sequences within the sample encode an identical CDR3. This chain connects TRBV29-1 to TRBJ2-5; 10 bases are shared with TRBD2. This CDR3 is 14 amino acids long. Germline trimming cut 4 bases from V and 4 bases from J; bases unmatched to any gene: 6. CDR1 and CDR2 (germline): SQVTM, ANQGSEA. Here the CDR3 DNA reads TGCAGCGTTGGGGTAGCGGGAGGTCGAGAGACCCAGTACTTC. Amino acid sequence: CSVGVAGGRETQYF.

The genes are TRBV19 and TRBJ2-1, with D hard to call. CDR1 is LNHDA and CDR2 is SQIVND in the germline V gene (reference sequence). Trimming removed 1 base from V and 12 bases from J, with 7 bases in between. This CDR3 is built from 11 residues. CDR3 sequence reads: CASSIGLGQFF. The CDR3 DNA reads TGTGCCAGTAGTATAGGGCTAGGGCAGTTCTTC.

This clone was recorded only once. For the CDR3, the DNA is TGTGCCAGTAGTCCAGGGTTTGATGATCAGCCCCAGCATTTT. Protein product: CASSPGFDDQPQHF. This rearrangement joins TRBV19 to TRBJ1-5, with D maybe TRBD1 (5 bases). This CDR3 spans 14 amino acids. V was shortened by 5 bases and J by 5 bases, with 13 bases between the two germline ends. Per the germline V gene, CDR1 is LNHDA and CDR2 is SQIVND (reference sequence).

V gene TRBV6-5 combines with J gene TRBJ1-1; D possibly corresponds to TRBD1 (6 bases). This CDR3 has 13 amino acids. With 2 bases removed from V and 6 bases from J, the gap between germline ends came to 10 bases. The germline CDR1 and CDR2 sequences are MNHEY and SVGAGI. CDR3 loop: CASSYLTGSEAFF. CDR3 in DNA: TGTGCCAGCAGTTACCTTACAGGGTCTGAAGCTTTCTTT.

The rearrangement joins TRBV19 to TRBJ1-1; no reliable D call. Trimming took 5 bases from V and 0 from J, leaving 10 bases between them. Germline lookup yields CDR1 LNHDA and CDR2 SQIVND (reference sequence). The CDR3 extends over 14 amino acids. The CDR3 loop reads CASSPGIMNTEAFF. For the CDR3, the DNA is TGTGCCAGTAGTCCGGGAATTATGAACACTGAAGCTTTCTTT. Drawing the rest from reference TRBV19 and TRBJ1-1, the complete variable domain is DGGITQSPKYLFRKEGQNVTLSCEQNLNHDAMYWYRQDPGQGLRLIYYSQIVNDFQKGDIAEGYSVSREKKESFPLTVTSAQKNPTAFYLCASSPGIMNTEAFFGQGTRLTVV.

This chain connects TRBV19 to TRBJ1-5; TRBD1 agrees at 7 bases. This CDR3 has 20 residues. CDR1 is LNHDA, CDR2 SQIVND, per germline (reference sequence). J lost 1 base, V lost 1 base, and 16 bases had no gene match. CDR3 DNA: TGTGCCAGTAGTATAGTAAATCAAGTAGGGGGCGGTTCGAGCAATCAGCCCCAGCATTTT. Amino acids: CASSIVNQVGGGSSNQPQHF.

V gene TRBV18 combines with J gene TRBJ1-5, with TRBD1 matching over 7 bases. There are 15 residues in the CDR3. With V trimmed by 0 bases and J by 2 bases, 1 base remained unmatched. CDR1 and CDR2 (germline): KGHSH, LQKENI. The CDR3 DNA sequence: TGTGCCAGCTCACCACCCCAGGGGGGCAATCAGCCCCAGCATTTT. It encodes CASSPPQGGNQPQHF.

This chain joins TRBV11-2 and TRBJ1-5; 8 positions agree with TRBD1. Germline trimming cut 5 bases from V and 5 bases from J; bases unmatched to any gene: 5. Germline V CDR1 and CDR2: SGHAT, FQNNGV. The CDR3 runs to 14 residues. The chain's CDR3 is CASSQGQGDQPQHF. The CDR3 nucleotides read TGTGCCAGCAGCCAAGGACAGGGAGATCAGCCCCAGCATTTT.

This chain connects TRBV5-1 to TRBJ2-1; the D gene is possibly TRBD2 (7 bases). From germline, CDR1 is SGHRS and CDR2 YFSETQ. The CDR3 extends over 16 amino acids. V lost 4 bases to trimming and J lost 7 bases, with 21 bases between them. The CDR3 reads CASSLAVGGLANEQFF. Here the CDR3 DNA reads TGCGCCAGCAGCCTCGCGGTGGGGGGGCTAGCGAATGAGCAGTTCTTC.

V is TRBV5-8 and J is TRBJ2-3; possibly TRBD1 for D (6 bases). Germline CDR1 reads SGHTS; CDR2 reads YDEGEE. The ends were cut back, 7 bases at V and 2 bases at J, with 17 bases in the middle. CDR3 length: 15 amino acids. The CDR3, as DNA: TGTGCCAGCGAACGGGCGGACAGCTACACAGATACGCAGTATTTT. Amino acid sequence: CASERADSYTDTQYF.

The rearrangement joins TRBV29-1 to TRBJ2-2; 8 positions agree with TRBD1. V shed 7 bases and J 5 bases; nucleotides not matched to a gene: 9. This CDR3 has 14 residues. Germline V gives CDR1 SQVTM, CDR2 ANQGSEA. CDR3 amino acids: CSGGTGLETGELFF. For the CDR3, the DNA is TGCAGCGGGGGGACAGGTTTAGAAACCGGGGAGCTGTTTTTT.

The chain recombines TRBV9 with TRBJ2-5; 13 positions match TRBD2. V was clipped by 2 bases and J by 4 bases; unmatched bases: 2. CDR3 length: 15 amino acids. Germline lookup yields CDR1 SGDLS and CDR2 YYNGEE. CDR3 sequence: CASSVRLAGGETQYF. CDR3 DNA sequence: TGTGCCAGCAGCGTTAGACTAGCGGGAGGAGAGACCCAGTACTTC.

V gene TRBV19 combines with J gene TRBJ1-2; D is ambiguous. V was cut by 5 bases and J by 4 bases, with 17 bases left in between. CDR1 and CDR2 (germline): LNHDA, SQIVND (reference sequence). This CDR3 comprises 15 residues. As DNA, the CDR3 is TGTGCCAGTAGTCCTCTAGATTCTAAACTCTATGGCTACACCTTC. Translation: CASSPLDSKLYGYTF.

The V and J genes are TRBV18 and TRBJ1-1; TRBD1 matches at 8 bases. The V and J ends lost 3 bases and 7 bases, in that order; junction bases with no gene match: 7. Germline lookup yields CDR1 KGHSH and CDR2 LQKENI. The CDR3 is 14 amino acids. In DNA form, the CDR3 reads TGTGCCAGCTCACCCCCTTTCAGGGGGCGTGAAGCTTTCTTT. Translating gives CASSPPFRGREAFF.

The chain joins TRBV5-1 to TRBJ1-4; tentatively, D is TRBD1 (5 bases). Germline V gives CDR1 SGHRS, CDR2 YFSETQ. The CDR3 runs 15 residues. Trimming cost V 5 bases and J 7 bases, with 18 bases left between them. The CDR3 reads CASRETGGVREKLFF. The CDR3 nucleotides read TGCGCCAGCAGAGAAACTGGAGGGGTTCGTGAAAAACTGTTTTTT.

The CDR3 protein is CASSLGWTSQDEQYF. The DNA of the CDR3 is TGCGCCAGCAGCTTGGGTTGGACTAGCCAAGACGAGCAGTACTTC. J is TRBJ2-7 and V is TRBV5-1; 8 bases are shared with TRBD2. Germline trimming cut 0 bases from V and 5 bases from J; bases unmatched to any gene: 7. Looked up from germline, CDR1 is SGHRS and CDR2 is YFSETQ. The CDR3 sequence is 15 residues long.

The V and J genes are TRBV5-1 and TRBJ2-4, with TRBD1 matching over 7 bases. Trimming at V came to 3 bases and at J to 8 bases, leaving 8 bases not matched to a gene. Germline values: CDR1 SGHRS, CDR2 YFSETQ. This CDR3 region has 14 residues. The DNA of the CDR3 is TGCGCCAGCAGCTCAATACAGGGGCGAGACATTCAGTACTTC. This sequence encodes CASSSIQGRDIQYF.

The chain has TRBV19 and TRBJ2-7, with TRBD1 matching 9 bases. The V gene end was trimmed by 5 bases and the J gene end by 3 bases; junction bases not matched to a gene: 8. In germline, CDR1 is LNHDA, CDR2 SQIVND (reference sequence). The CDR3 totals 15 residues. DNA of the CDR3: TGTGCCAGTAGTCCGTCGACAGGGGGAAACTACGAGCAGTACTTC. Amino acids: CASSPSTGGNYEQYF.

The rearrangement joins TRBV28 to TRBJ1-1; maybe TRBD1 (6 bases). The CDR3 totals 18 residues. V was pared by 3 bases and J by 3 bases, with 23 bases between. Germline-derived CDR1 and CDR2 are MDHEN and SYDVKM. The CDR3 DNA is TGTGCCAGCAGTTTCGCCCTGTATAAGGGACAAGGGGACACTGAAGCTTTCTTT. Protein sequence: CASSFALYKGQGDTEAFF.

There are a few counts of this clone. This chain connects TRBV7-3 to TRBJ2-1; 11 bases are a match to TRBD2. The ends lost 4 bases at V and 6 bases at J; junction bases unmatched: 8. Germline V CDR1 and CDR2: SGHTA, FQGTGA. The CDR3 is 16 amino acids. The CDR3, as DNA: TGTGCCAGCAGCTATGAACTAGCGGGAGAGGGCAATGAGCAGTTCTTC. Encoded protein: CASSYELAGEGNEQFF.

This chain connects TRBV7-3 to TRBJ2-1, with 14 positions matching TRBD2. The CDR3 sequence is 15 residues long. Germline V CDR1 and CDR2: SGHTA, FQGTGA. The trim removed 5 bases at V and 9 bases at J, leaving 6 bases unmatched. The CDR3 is CASSPGTSGSFEQFF. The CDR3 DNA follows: TGTGCCAGCAGCCCGGGGACTAGCGGGAGTTTTGAGCAGTTCTTC. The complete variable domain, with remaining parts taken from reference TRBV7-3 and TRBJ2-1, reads GAGVSQTPSNKVTEKGKYVELRCDPISGHTALYWYRQSLGQGPEFLIYFQGTGAADDSGLPNDRFFAVRPEGSVSTLKIQRTERGDSAVYLCASSPGTSGSFEQFFGPGTRLTVL.

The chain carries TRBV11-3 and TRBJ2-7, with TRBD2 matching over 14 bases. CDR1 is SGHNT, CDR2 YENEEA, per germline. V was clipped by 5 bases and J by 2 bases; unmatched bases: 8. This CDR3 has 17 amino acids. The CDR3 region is CASSGGTSGSFTYEQYF. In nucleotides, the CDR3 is TGTGCCAGCAGCGGTGGGACTAGCGGGAGTTTCACCTACGAGCAGTACTTC.